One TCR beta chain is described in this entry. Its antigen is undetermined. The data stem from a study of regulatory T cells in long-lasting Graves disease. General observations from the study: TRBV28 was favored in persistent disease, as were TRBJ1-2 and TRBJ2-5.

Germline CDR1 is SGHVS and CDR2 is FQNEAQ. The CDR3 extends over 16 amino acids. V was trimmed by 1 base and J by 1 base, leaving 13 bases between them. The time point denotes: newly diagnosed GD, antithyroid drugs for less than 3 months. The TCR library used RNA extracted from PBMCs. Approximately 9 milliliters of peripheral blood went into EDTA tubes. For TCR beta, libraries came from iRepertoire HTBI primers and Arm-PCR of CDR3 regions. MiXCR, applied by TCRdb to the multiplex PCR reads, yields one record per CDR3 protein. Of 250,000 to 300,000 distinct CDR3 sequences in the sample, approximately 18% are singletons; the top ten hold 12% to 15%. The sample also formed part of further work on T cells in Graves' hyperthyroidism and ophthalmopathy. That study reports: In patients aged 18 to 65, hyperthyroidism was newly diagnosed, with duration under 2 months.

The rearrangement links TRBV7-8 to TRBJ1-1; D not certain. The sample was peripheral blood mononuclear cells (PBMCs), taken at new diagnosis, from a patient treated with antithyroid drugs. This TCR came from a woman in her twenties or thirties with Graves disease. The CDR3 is CASSLGGSGRNTEAFF. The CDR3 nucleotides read TGTGCCAGCAGCTTAGGAGGGTCGGGCCGGAACACTGAAGCTTTCTTT.